The 30 T cell receptor beta chains reported below all come from one sample, sequenced in a study of vaccination and CD4 T cells after COVID-19. Their cognate antigens are unknown. Sequencing of the DNA from cultured CD4+ T cells was carried out with the Oncomine TCR Beta short-read assay. TCRdb passed the PCR reads through MiXCR, listing each CDR3 protein once. The sample has 7,000 to 9,500 distinct CDR3 sequences; 55% to 65% are singletons. Regarding treatment: approximately nine-day PBMC culture with coronavirus spike peptide pools or control peptides (ViraFEST assay). Specimen: CD4+ T cells from blood, cultured in vitro. These receptors were taken from a human donor who had recovered from COVID-19.

The chain carries TRBV3-1 and TRBJ2-7; D is unresolved. The CDR3 is made up of 19 amino acids. Per germline, CDR1 LGHDT and CDR2 YNNKEL (reference sequence). The V gene lost 0 bases and the J gene lost 4 bases, with 25 bases spanning the gap. The chain's CDR3 is CASSQEVLGVAPRLYEQYF. The CDR3, as DNA: TGTGCCAGCAGCCAAGAGGTCCTAGGAGTTGCCCCAAGGCTTTACGAGCAGTACTTC.

The chain combines TRBV6-1 with TRBJ1-2, with D maybe TRBD1 (6 bases). The germline CDR1 and CDR2 sequences are MNHNS and SASEGT. This CDR3 spans 13 amino acids. V lost 6 bases and J lost 6, with 14 bases in between. The CDR3 bases are TGTGCCAGCAGCAGGGGACAAATTAATGGCTACACCTTC. Protein: CASSRGQINGYTF.

The chain links TRBV27 to TRBJ1-2; 7 bases match TRBD1. V dropped 7 bases and J dropped 5; count of bases not matched to a gene: 7. CDR1 is MNHEY and CDR2 is SMNVEV in the germline V gene (reference sequence). The CDR3 is 13 residues long. The CDR3 here is CASTSDRRYGYTF. As DNA, the CDR3 is TGTGCCAGCACCTCGGACAGGAGGTATGGCTACACCTTC.

This clonotype was observed a handful of times. V is TRBV11-3 and J is TRBJ2-2; 7 nucleotides match TRBD1. This CDR3 contains 14 residues. V was pared by 6 bases and J by 3 bases, with 4 bases of the junction left unmatched. Germline-derived CDR1 and CDR2 are SGHNT and YENEEA. DNA of the CDR3: TGTGCCAGCAGGAAGGGACAGCACACCGGGGAGCTGTTTTTT. It encodes CASRKGQHTGELFF.

The chain carries TRBV20-1 and TRBJ1-6; 11 nucleotides align to TRBD1. V lost 6 bases and J lost 3; bases outside the gene matches: 4. Germline V CDR1 and CDR2: DFQATT, SNEGSKA (reference sequence). CDR3 length: 15 residues. The chain's CDR3 is CSARTGGVYNSPLHF. The CDR3 nucleotides read TGCAGTGCAAGGACAGGGGGCGTCTATAATTCACCCCTCCACTTT.

The genes are TRBV5-6 and TRBJ1-1; the D is unclear. The CDR3 extends over 14 amino acids. The germline V gene encodes CDR1 SGHDT and CDR2 YYEEEE. V was trimmed by 0 bases and J by 1 base, leaving 7 bases between them. CDR3 residues: CASSLGHPNTEAFF. The DNA for the CDR3 is TGTGCCAGCAGCTTGGGACACCCGAACACTGAAGCTTTCTTT.

This clonotype was seen a few times. J is TRBJ1-5 and V is TRBV6-1; possibly TRBD1 for D (5 bases). The CDR3 is made up of 14 amino acids. CDR1 and CDR2 from the germline V gene are MNHNS and SASEGT. V gave up 5 bases and J gave up 2 bases, with 10 bases separating them. DNA of the CDR3: TGTGCCAGCAGTCCAGGGTTGGGCAATCAGCCCCAGCATTTT. This sequence encodes CASSPGLGNQPQHF.

V gene TRBV6-4 combines with J gene TRBJ1-5; no firm D call. Germline V gene data show CDR1 as MRHNA and CDR2 as SNTAGT. This CDR3 spans 14 amino acids. The V end lost 4 bases, the J end lost 0 bases, and 7 bases lay between the germline ends. The CDR3 DNA reads as TGTGCCAGCAGTGTAAGGGATAGCAATCAGCCCCAGCATTTT. This gives the protein CASSVRDSNQPQHF.

This chain connects TRBV6-1 to TRBJ1-3; D uncertain. Germline values: CDR1 MNHNS, CDR2 SASEGT. The length of the CDR3 is 12 residues. Trimming left V 10 bases short and J 0 bases short, with 7 bases between. CDR3 coding DNA: TGTGCCACCCTTTCCTCTGGAAACACCATATATTTT. Translating gives CATLSSGNTIYF.

The chain joins TRBV10-2 to TRBJ2-7; 7 positions agree with TRBD2. The germline V gene encodes CDR1 WSHSY and CDR2 SAAADI. Trimming cost V 6 bases and J 0 bases; bases outside gene matches: 5. The CDR3 contains 14 residues. The DNA of the CDR3 is TGCGCCAGCAGCCCTAGCGGATCCTCCTACGAGCAGTACTTC. This codes for CASSPSGSSYEQYF.

V gene TRBV7-2 combines with J gene TRBJ1-3, with TRBD1 matching over 8 bases. Germline V CDR1 and CDR2: SGHTA, FQGNSA. The ends lost 5 bases at V and 0 bases at J; junction bases unmatched: 9. CDR3 length: 17 amino acids. The CDR3, as DNA: TGTGCCAGCAGCCCAGTAGGGACAGGCGGCTCTGGAAACACCATATATTTT. It translates to CASSPVGTGGSGNTIYF.

The chain uses TRBV5-1 and TRBJ1-2; no definite D call. The V end lost 6 bases, the J end lost 0 bases, and 12 bases lay between the germline ends. The CDR3 covers 14 residues. CDR1 SGHRS and CDR2 YFSETQ come from the germline V gene. The chain's CDR3 is CASKEGSSNYGYTF. DNA for the CDR3: TGCGCCAGCAAAGAGGGATCATCTAACTATGGCTACACCTTC. Full variable domain (outside the CDR3, taken from reference TRBV5-1 and TRBJ1-2): KAGVTQTPRYLIKTRGQQVTLSCSPISGHRSVSWYQQTPGQGLQFLFEYFSETQRNKGNFPGRFSGRQFSNSRSEMNVSTLELGDSALYLCASKEGSSNYGYTFGSGTRLTVV.

The sample holds a few counts of this clonotype. The chain links TRBV15 to TRBJ1-1; unclear D gene. The CDR3 consists of 15 residues. Germline CDR1 and CDR2: LNHNV and YYDKDF (reference sequence). Trimming took 0 bases from V and 1 from J, leaving 9 bases between them. The CDR3 protein is CATSRELGRNTEAFF. Written as DNA, the CDR3 is TGTGCCACCAGCAGAGAATTGGGGAGGAACACTGAAGCTTTCTTT.

This clonotype was detected a few times. The chain carries TRBV2 and TRBJ1-5, with D unclear. The CDR3 consists of 16 residues. Trimming cost V 4 bases and J 0 bases, with 13 bases left between them. The germline V gene has CDR1 SNHLY and CDR2 FYNNEI. This CDR3 reads CASSVSQLYSNQPQHF. The CDR3 DNA is TGTGCCAGCAGTGTGTCACAGCTGTATAGCAATCAGCCCCAGCATTTT.

This clonotype turned up a few times. The rearrangement uses TRBV2 and TRBJ1-2; 7 bases map to TRBD1. This CDR3 is built from 13 residues. Germline V gene data show CDR1 as SNHLY and CDR2 as FYNNEI. With 6 bases clipped from V and 1 base from J, the junction kept 2 bases outside the gene matches. Written as DNA, the CDR3 is TGTGCCAGCAGGAGGGACAGTAACTATGGCTACACCTTC. Amino acid sequence: CASRRDSNYGYTF.

This clonotype appeared a few times. The V call is TRBV24-1, the J call TRBJ1-5; TRBD1 aligns across 8 bases. The ends lost 4 bases at V and 5 bases at J; junction bases unmatched: 3. This CDR3 contains 14 residues. Germline V gives CDR1 KGHDR, CDR2 SFDVKD. For the CDR3, the DNA is TGTGCCACCAGTGACTCAGGGGGCCATCAGCCCCAGCATTTT. This encodes CATSDSGGHQPQHF.

The genes are TRBV6-5 and TRBJ2-1, with 8 bases fitting TRBD2. The V segment lost 1 base and the J segment 8 bases; nucleotides outside the gene matches: 10. This CDR3 has 16 residues. The germline CDR1 and CDR2 sequences are MNHEY and SVGAGI. The CDR3 loop is CASSYLPGLDVYEQFF. The CDR3 nucleotides are TGTGCCAGCAGTTACTTGCCGGGACTAGACGTGTATGAGCAGTTCTTC.

CDR3 in amino acids: CASSARGARQPQHF. CDR3 nucleotide sequence: TGTGCCAGCAGTGCTCGAGGGGCACGGCAGCCCCAGCATTTT. The V call is TRBV6-1, the J call TRBJ1-5; D is possibly TRBD1 (5 bases). Looked up from germline, CDR1 is MNHNS and CDR2 is SASEGT. Trimming took off 4 bases at V and 7 bases at J, with 14 bases between the two ends. This CDR3 spans 14 amino acids.

The rearrangement joins TRBV11-2 to TRBJ2-5; D unclear. Germline CDR1 SGHAT, CDR2 FQNNGV. This CDR3 region has 17 residues. Trimming took off 3 bases at V and 1 base at J, with 18 bases between the two ends. The CDR3 region is CASSLGITPTSQETQYF. As DNA, the CDR3 is TGTGCCAGCAGCTTGGGCATAACTCCGACGAGCCAAGAGACCCAGTACTTC. Looking up the rest from reference TRBV11-2 and TRBJ2-5 gives the full variable domain: EAGVAQSPRYKIIEKRQSVAFWCNPISGHATLYWYQQILGQGPKLLIQFQNNGVVDDSQLPKDRFSAERLKGVDSTLKIQPAKLEDSAVYLCASSLGITPTSQETQYFGPGTRLLVL.

The rearrangement links TRBV29-1 to TRBJ1-2; D is uncertain. The CDR3 has 14 amino acids. Between the trimmed V and J ends, which lost 3 bases and 4 bases, there was a span of 15 bases. Germline V gene sequence: CDR1 SQVTM, CDR2 ANQGSEA. The CDR3 region is CSVDLLGGRYGYTF. CDR3 in DNA: TGCAGCGTTGATCTGCTAGGAGGACGCTATGGCTACACCTTC.

This clonotype was seen more than once but under ten times. The CDR3 region has the DNA TGTGCCTGGAGCCGACAGGGTCCCTCACCCCTCCACTTT. Its translation is CAWSRQGPSPLHF. The chain carries TRBV30 and TRBJ1-6; 7 bases line up with TRBD1. CDR1 is GTSNPN and CDR2 is SVGIG in the germline V gene (reference sequence). Trimming cost V 3 bases and J 10 bases; bases outside gene matches: 6. The CDR3 has 13 residues.

The rearrangement uses TRBV7-8 and TRBJ1-5; D call uncertain. The germline V gene encodes CDR1 SGHVS and CDR2 FQNEAQ. The CDR3 is 16 amino acids. The V end lost 2 bases, the J end lost 2 bases, and 13 bases lay between the germline ends. CDR3 amino acids: CASSLRRHDGNQPQHF. Written as DNA, the CDR3 is TGTGCCAGCAGCTTAAGACGGCACGACGGCAATCAGCCCCAGCATTTT.

The J gene is TRBJ2-1, the V gene TRBV20-1; 8 nucleotides align to TRBD2. The germline gives CDR1 DFQATT, CDR2 SNEGSKA (reference sequence). The CDR3 is 14 amino acids. CDR3 nucleotide sequence: TGCAGGCCGAGCGGCTTTAGCGGGACCAATGAGCAGTTCTTC. Residues: CRPSGFSGTNEQFF.

This clonotype appeared a few times. V usage is TRBV7-6 and J usage is TRBJ2-7; D might be TRBD1 (6 bases). Germline loops: CDR1 SGHVS, CDR2 FNYEAQ. The CDR3 runs to 13 residues. V lost 3 bases and J lost 7, with 13 bases in between. The CDR3 protein is CASSFAQGKEQYF. The DNA of the CDR3 is TGTGCCAGCAGCTTCGCACAGGGTAAAGAGCAGTACTTC.

J is TRBJ1-2 and V is TRBV7-9; a weak D match, TRBD1 (6 bases). The CDR3 has 17 residues. Between the trimmed V and J ends, which lost 6 bases and 2 bases, there was a span of 22 bases. Germline V CDR1 and CDR2: SEHNR, FQNEAQ (reference sequence). CDR3 nucleotide sequence: TGTGCCAGCAGTTCGCAACGGAACAGGGTTACAAACTATGGCTACACCTTC. Translated, it gives CASSSQRNRVTNYGYTF.

By sample fraction, this clonotype is medium-sized. V is TRBV19 and J is TRBJ2-1; 7 nucleotides align to TRBD2. The V segment lost 3 bases and the J segment 2 bases; nucleotides outside the gene matches: 4. This CDR3 region has 15 residues. Germline V gene lookup returns CDR1 LNHDA and CDR2 SQIVND (reference sequence). In DNA form, the CDR3 reads TGTGCCAGTAGTATCAAACTAGCGCCCTACAATGAGCAGTTCTTC. As protein: CASSIKLAPYNEQFF.

This clonotype has more than one count but fewer than ten. This chain joins TRBV14 and TRBJ1-1; 9 nucleotides align to TRBD1. The V gene's germline CDR1 is SGHDN and CDR2 FVKESK. The CDR3 has 13 amino acids. Losses at the gene ends were 4 bases for V and 10 bases for J; bases not matched to a gene: 7. CDR3 residues: CASSRDRVSTAFF. The DNA of the CDR3 is TGTGCCAGCAGCCGGGACAGGGTGAGCACAGCTTTCTTT. The full variable domain, with the rest looked up from reference TRBV14 and TRBJ1-1, is EAGVTQFPSHSVIEKGQTVTLRCDPISGHDNLYWYRRVMGKEIKFLLHFVKESKQDESGMPNNRFLAERTGGTYSTLKVQPAELEDSGVYFCASSRDRVSTAFFGQGTRLTVV.

In its sample, this clonotype was seen a few times. V and J are TRBV7-9 and TRBJ2-3; 10 nucleotides match TRBD2. The length of the CDR3 is 18 residues. The trim removed 5 bases at V and 4 bases at J, leaving 15 bases unmatched. Germline loops: CDR1 SEHNR, CDR2 FQNEAQ (reference sequence). CDR3 sequence reads: CASSEILSGRGAADTQYF. The CDR3 nucleotides are TGTGCCAGCAGCGAGATACTAAGCGGGAGGGGAGCTGCAGATACGCAGTATTTT.

This clonotype has just one count. The rearrangement joins TRBV2 to TRBJ2-5, with 11 bases fitting TRBD2. V lost 4 bases and J lost 4; bases outside the gene matches: 5. CDR1 and CDR2 (germline): SNHLY, FYNNEI. The CDR3 is made up of 15 amino acids. In DNA form, the CDR3 reads TGTGCCAGCAGTGTCGGTAGCGGGAGGGCAGAGACCCAGTACTTC. Its protein product is CASSVGSGRAETQYF.

This clonotype was observed a handful of times. The chain couples TRBV11-2 to TRBJ1-1; the match to TRBD1 covers 7 bases. V was clipped by 1 base and J by 2 bases; unmatched bases: 10. The CDR3 covers 17 residues. Germline assignment: CDR1 SGHAT and CDR2 FQNNGV. As DNA, the CDR3 is TGTGCCAGCAGCTTAGGGACGACAGGGTATCAAAACACTGAAGCTTTCTTT. Amino acid sequence: CASSLGTTGYQNTEAFF.